This T cell receptor (beta chain) was observed in a study of tumor and adjacent non-tumor tissue in lung cancer. Study-level information: Histology: around twelve adenocarcinoma, a couple of squamous cell carcinoma, 1 small cell lung cancer. On average, productive TCRbeta reads reached about 4 million per sample.

To note about this clonotype: The antigen is undetermined.

Points from the study as a whole: Tumor tissue had significantly higher TCR diversity than normal lung. Tumor repertoires had a smaller top 100 clone share than normal lung.

This sample's RNA came from whole unsorted tissue. This non-tumor lung sample came from over 3 cm beyond the tumor edge. A modified ARM-PCR protocol with three rounds of nested PCR amplified TCRbeta. TCRdb re-called the multiplex PCR reads with MiXCR, one entry per CDR3 protein. The sample has approximately 68,000 distinct CDR3 sequences; roughly 77% are singletons. This TCR derives from a man aged 55 to 70 with non-small cell lung cancer. Sequences were obtained from distant non-tumor lung tissue.

As DNA, the CDR3 is TGTGCCATCAGTGAGTCTCGTCAGAGCACAGATACGCAGTATTTT. Protein sequence: CAISESRQSTDTQYF. The V call is TRBV10-3, the J call TRBJ2-3, with D unclear. CDR1 and CDR2 (germline): ENHRY, SYGVKD. CDR3 length: 15 residues. Between the trimmed V and J ends, which lost 0 bases and 0 bases, there was a span of 7 bases.